One and the same sample provided the 7 T cell receptor beta chains below, sequenced in a study of cytomegalovirus exposure and HLA in healthy donors. Researchers ran the PCR with 60 Vbeta and 13 Jbeta primers. TCRdb's table, derived via immunoSEQ multiplex PCR, lists solely in-frame clones and lacks some. In the table there are 120,000 to 150,000 clones, over 65% of which are singletons. The specimen was PBMCs. The origin of the receptors is a man aged 40-50 years in good health and CMV-seropositive.

V usage is TRBV5-1 and J usage is TRBJ2-7, with 8 bases identical to TRBD1. The germline gives CDR1 SGHRS, CDR2 YFSETQ. V shed 4 bases and J 3 bases; nucleotides not matched to a gene: 3. The CDR3 contains 13 residues. This CDR3 reads CASSADRGYEQYF. Written as DNA, the CDR3 is TGCGCCAGCAGCGCCGACAGGGGCTACGAGCAGTACTTC.

This clone occurred a few times. This chain connects TRBV5-1 to TRBJ1-2; a possible D gene is TRBD1 (5 bases). The CDR3 loop spans 13 amino acids. The V gene lost 0 bases and the J gene lost 5 bases, with 8 bases spanning the gap. CDR1 and CDR2 from the germline V gene are SGHRS and YFSETQ. The CDR3 DNA reads TGCGCCAGCAGCTTGGGGGGGGAGTATGGCTACACCTTC. Translation: CASSLGGEYGYTF.

This rearrangement joins TRBV28 to TRBJ1-1; 7 bases are shared with TRBD1. CDR3 length equals 13 residues. Per germline, CDR1 MDHEN and CDR2 SYDVKM. The trim removed 7 bases at V and 1 base at J, leaving 3 bases unmatched. For the CDR3, the DNA is TGTGCCAGCATAGGACAGGCGAACACTGAAGCTTTCTTT. Protein product: CASIGQANTEAFF.

The J gene is TRBJ2-4, the V gene TRBV19, with D possibly being TRBD2 (6 bases). V lost 0 bases and J lost 4, with 13 bases in between. CDR1 and CDR2 (germline): LNHDA, SQIVND (reference sequence). There are 16 residues in the CDR3. The CDR3 DNA is TGTGCCAGTAGTATAGATCGGGCGGGATTAAAAAACATTCAGTACTTC. It is translated as CASSIDRAGLKNIQYF.

This clone was counted only a few times. The rearrangement uses TRBV6-6 and TRBJ1-2, with 10 bases matching TRBD1. The germline V gene has CDR1 MNHNY and CDR2 SVGAGI (reference sequence). J lost 7 bases, V lost 2 bases, and 7 bases had no gene match. The CDR3 is made up of 15 amino acids. The CDR3 sequence: CASSYPGTGVRGYTF. The CDR3 nucleotides are TGTGCCAGCAGTTACCCCGGGACAGGGGTGCGTGGCTACACCTTC.

This rearrangement joins TRBV20-1 to TRBJ2-1; the D is unclear. V lost 6 bases and J 9 bases, leaving 12 bases between the germline ends. The germline V gene has CDR1 DFQATT and CDR2 SNEGSKA (reference sequence). This CDR3 is 11 amino acids long. CDR3 DNA sequence: TGCAGTGCCTCAGGCCTTATTGAGCAGTTCTTC. It specifies CSASGLIEQFF.

The V and J genes are TRBV28 and TRBJ1-5; maybe TRBD1 (5 bases). Germline CDR1 MDHEN, CDR2 SYDVKM. The CDR3 consists of 16 residues. The V and J ends lost 3 bases and 0 bases respectively, with 12 bases between them. The CDR3 region has the DNA TGTGCCAGCAGTTTCCCTGACAGATATAGCAATCAGCCCCAGCATTTT. It codes for CASSFPDRYSNQPQHF.